These 7 T cell receptor beta chains came from one sample sequenced in a study of T cells after yellow fever vaccination. TCRdb redid the calling of the 5' RACE reads with MiXCR, one entry per CDR3 protein. The data hold approximately 450,000 distinct CDR3 sequences, with about 17% observed a single time. The specimen was PBMCs, collected before the yellow fever booster vaccination. The receptors derive from a man younger than 35 who received the YFV17D yellow fever vaccine.

The rearrangement links TRBV7-2 to TRBJ2-1; tentatively, D is TRBD2 (5 bases). CDR3 length: 15 residues. Trimming cost V 5 bases and J 11 bases, with 22 bases left between them. The germline V gene encodes CDR1 SGHTA and CDR2 FQGNSA. The CDR3 nucleotides are TGTGCCAGCAGCCCTCGGGGAGCCCCCTACATACAGCAGTTCTTC. Its translation is CASSPRGAPYIQQFF.

The V call is TRBV9, the J call TRBJ1-6; no definite D call. The CDR3 runs 12 residues. Germline V CDR1 and CDR2: SGDLS, YYNGEE. Trimming stripped 2 bases from V and 11 bases from J, with 8 bases between. The CDR3 sequence: CASSVGSPPLHF. The DNA for the CDR3 is TGTGCCAGCAGCGTCGGGAGTCCACCCCTCCACTTT. The full variable domain, its missing parts supplied by reference TRBV9 and TRBJ1-6, is DSGVTQTPKHLITATGQRVTLRCSPRSGDLSVYWYQQSLDQGLQFLIQYYNGEERAKGNILERFSAQQFPDLHSELNLSSLELGDSALYFCASSVGSPPLHFGNGTRLTVT.

For the CDR3, the DNA is TGTGCCAGCAGCGTCCTGACAGACCCGTCAAAAGCTTTCTTT. This gives the protein CASSVLTDPSKAFF. The J gene is TRBJ1-1, the V gene TRBV9; D is perhaps TRBD1 (5 bases). V lost 2 bases to trimming and J lost 9 bases, with 17 bases between them. This CDR3 is built from 14 residues. Germline V CDR1 and CDR2: SGDLS, YYNGEE.

This chain connects TRBV12-3 or TRBV12-4 to TRBJ2-7; D gene uncertain. This CDR3 is built from 14 residues. V shed 5 bases and J shed 0 bases, with 11 bases lying between them. The CDR3 nucleotides are TGTGCCAGCAGTGGCGTGAGGAGCTCCTACGAGCAGTACTTC. This translates into CASSGVRSSYEQYF.

This chain joins TRBV20-1 and TRBJ1-1, with 8 nucleotides matching TRBD1. CDR1 and CDR2 (germline): DFQATT, SNEGSKA (reference sequence). Germline trimming cut 6 bases from V and 5 bases from J; bases unmatched to any gene: 11. This CDR3 comprises 14 residues. The CDR3 DNA reads as TGCAGTGCAACAAGGCCAGGGGGCTGGACTGAAGCTTTCTTT. Its translation: CSATRPGGWTEAFF.

This rearrangement joins TRBV10-3 to TRBJ2-5; TRBD2 is a possible D gene (6 bases). The CDR3 contains 13 residues. Per the germline V gene, CDR1 is ENHRY and CDR2 is SYGVKD. Trimming took 7 bases from V and 7 from J, leaving 16 bases between them. This chain's CDR3 is CAINSGGGGTQYF. As DNA, the CDR3 is TGTGCCATCAATAGTGGGGGAGGAGGGACCCAGTACTTC.

This clonotype turned up a few times. This rearrangement joins TRBV5-1 to TRBJ2-2, with no clear D. The CDR3 extends over 13 amino acids. CDR1 and CDR2 (germline): SGHRS, YFSETQ. Trimming cost V 0 bases and J 6 bases, with 6 bases left between them. CDR3 DNA: TGCGCCAGCAGCTTGGAGGTTCCCGGGGAGCTGTTTTTT. Its protein is CASSLEVPGELFF.